A selection of T cell receptor beta chains follows, all from one sample in a study of T-cell memory formation after mild COVID-19. TCRdb analysed the 5' RACE reads with MiXCR anew, one entry per CDR3 protein. The sample holds roughly 350,000 distinct CDR3 sequences; roughly 15% are singletons and the top ten take about a fifth. Specimen: PBMCs or a T cell subset sorted from them (not recorded which). Source of these receptors: a young man who had mild COVID-19 (a few samples of this study predate the infection). Cell type and time point are not known. The conserved cysteine and the conserved F or W are not part of the CDR3 here. The order of the fields is clone size, V gene, CDR3 protein. The listing skips clone size in some rows; elsewhere it reads once, few, many or a size class.

clone_size: few
v_call: TRBV3-1
cdr3_aa: ASSPDRSKPANYGYT

clone_size: .
v_call: TRBV7-8
cdr3_aa: ASSRGEGAYNSPLH

clone_size: .
v_call: TRBV5-1
cdr3_aa: ASSFSRNYGYT

clone_size: .
v_call: TRBV12-3/TRBV12-4
cdr3_aa: ASSFNGELF

clone_size: .
v_call: TRBV15
cdr3_aa: ATSVGQSRSGNTIY

clone_size: .
v_call: TRBV3-1
cdr3_aa: ASSQVKFTEAF

clone_size: .
v_call: TRBV29-1
cdr3_aa: SVNGGSSYNEQF

clone_size: few
v_call: TRBV27
cdr3_aa: ASSFKDTNFYGYT

clone_size: few
v_call: TRBV7-9
cdr3_aa: ASSLSIGTSAYEQY

clone_size: few
v_call: TRBV2
cdr3_aa: ARASGGFTDTQY

clone_size: few
v_call: TRBV4-1
cdr3_aa: ASSQEEYSNQPQH

clone_size: few
v_call: TRBV9
cdr3_aa: ASSVGVGFAQY

clone_size: .
v_call: TRBV20-1
cdr3_aa: SASLRQGDSPLH

clone_size: once
v_call: TRBV7-9
cdr3_aa: ASSSKHWLQF

clone_size: .
v_call: TRBV7-9
cdr3_aa: ASSLALPRDTQY

clone_size: .
v_call: TRBV2
cdr3_aa: ASREGVTGELF

clone_size: .
v_call: TRBV27
cdr3_aa: ASSPLAGALGDTQY

clone_size: .
v_call: TRBV20-1
cdr3_aa: SARQVPSDEQY

clone_size: few
v_call: TRBV9
cdr3_aa: ASSAPPPGAVYGYT

clone_size: few
v_call: TRBV7-6
cdr3_aa: ASSLGDDEQF

clone_size: .
v_call: TRBV24-1
cdr3_aa: ATSDPGRANYGYT

clone_size: .
v_call: TRBV19
cdr3_aa: ASSIGQEFYEQY

clone_size: .
v_call: TRBV28
cdr3_aa: ASSLVPAGPTYEQY

clone_size: few
v_call: TRBV5-1
cdr3_aa: ASSPGYGPLGESTEAF

clone_size: few
v_call: TRBV23-1
cdr3_aa: ASSETAGRGQAPRDEQF

clone_size: few
v_call: TRBV6-5
cdr3_aa: ASSWGPMDTQY

clone_size: few
v_call: TRBV20-1
cdr3_aa: SASGTSGGATDTQY

clone_size: few
v_call: TRBV7-2
cdr3_aa: ASSPVAGTQY

clone_size: many
v_call: TRBV7-7
cdr3_aa: ASSLVLKRYQETQY

clone_size: many
v_call: TRBV7-9
cdr3_aa: ASSPGQTEAF

clone_size: .
v_call: TRBV6-5
cdr3_aa: ASSRAGGASDTQY

clone_size: .
v_call: TRBV5-1
cdr3_aa: ASSLGGARSQETQY

clone_size: .
v_call: TRBV20-1
cdr3_aa: SASDGGNTIY

clone_size: few
v_call: TRBV7-3
cdr3_aa: ASSLIPLAAGELF

clone_size: .
v_call: TRBV4-1
cdr3_aa: ASSPTRGDTEAF